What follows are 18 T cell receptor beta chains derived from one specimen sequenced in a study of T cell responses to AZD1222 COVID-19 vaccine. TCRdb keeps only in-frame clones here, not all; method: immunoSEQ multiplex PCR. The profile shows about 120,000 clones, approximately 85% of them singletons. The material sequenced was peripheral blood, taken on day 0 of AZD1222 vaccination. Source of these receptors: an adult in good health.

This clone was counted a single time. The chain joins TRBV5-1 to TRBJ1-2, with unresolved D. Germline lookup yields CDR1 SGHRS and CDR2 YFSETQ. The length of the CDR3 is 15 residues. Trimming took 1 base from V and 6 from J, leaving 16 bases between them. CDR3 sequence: CASSLSRARDDGYTF. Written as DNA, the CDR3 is TGCGCCAGCAGCTTGTCGCGGGCCCGGGATGATGGCTACACCTTC. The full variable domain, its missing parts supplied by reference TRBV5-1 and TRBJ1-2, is KAGVTQTPRYLIKTRGQQVTLSCSPISGHRSVSWYQQTPGQGLQFLFEYFSETQRNKGNFPGRFSGRQFSNSRSEMNVSTLELGDSALYLCASSLSRARDDGYTFGSGTRLTVV.

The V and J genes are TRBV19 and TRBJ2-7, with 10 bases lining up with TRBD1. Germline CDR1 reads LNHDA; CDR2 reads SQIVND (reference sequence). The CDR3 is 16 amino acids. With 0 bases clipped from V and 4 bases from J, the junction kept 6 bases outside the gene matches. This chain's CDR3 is CASSIEETGGGYEQYF. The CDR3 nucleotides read TGTGCCAGTAGTATAGAAGAGACAGGGGGCGGGTACGAGCAGTACTTC.

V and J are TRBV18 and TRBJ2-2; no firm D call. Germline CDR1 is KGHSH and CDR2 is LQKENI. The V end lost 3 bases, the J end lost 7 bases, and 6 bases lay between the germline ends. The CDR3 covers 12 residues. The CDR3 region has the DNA TGTGCCAGCTCACCCGACGACGGGGAGCTGTTTTTT. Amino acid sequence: CASSPDDGELFF.

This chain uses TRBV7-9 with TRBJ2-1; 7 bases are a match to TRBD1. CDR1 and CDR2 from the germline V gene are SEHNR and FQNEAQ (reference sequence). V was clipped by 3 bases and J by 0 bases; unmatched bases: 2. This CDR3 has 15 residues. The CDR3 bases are TGTGCCAGCAGCTTCGGGGACAGCTCCTACAATGAGCAGTTCTTC. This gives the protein CASSFGDSSYNEQFF.

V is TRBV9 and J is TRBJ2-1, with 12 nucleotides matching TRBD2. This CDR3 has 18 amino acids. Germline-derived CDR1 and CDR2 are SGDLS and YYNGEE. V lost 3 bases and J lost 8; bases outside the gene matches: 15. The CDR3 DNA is TGTGCCAGCAGCGCAGGGGGGTCTCTAGCGGGAGGGCCCTATGAGCAGTTCTTC. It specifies CASSAGGSLAGGPYEQFF. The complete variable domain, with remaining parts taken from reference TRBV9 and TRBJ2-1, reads DSGVTQTPKHLITATGQRVTLRCSPRSGDLSVYWYQQSLDQGLQFLIQYYNGEERAKGNILERFSAQQFPDLHSELNLSSLELGDSALYFCASSAGGSLAGGPYEQFFGPGTRLTVL.

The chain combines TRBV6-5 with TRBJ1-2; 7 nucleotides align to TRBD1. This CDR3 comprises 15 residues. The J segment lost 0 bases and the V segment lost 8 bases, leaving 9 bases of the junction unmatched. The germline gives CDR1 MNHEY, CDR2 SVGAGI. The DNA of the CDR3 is TGTGCCAGCGAACCTGCCAGGGGGACTAACTATGGCTACACCTTC. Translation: CASEPARGTNYGYTF.

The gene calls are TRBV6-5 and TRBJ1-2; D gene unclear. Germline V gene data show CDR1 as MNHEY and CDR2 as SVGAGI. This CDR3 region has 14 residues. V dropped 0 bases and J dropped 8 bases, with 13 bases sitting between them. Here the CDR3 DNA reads TGTGCCAGCAGTTACTCGAACAACGGAGACGGCTACACCTTC. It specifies CASSYSNNGDGYTF.

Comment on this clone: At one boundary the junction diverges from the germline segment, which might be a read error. As DNA, the CDR3 is TGTGCTAGCAGACCCACAGGAACCGGGGAGCTGTTTTTT. Translation: CASRPTGTGELFF. V and J are TRBV7-7 and TRBJ2-2; D perhaps matches TRBD1 (5 bases). CDR3 length: 13 amino acids. The germline gives CDR1 SSHAT, CDR2 FNYEAQ (reference sequence).

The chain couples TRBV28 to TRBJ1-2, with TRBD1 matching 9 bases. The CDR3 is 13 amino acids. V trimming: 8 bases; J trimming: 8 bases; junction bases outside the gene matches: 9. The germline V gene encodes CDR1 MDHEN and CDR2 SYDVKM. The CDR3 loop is CASYIGQGFGYTF. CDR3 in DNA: TGTGCCAGCTATATCGGACAGGGGTTCGGCTACACCTTC.

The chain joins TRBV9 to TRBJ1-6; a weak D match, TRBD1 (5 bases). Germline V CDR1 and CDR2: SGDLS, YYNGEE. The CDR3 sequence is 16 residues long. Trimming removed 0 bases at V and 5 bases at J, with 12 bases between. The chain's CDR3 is CASSVDPGTHNSPLHF. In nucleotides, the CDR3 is TGTGCCAGCAGCGTAGACCCGGGGACTCATAATTCACCCCTCCACTTT.

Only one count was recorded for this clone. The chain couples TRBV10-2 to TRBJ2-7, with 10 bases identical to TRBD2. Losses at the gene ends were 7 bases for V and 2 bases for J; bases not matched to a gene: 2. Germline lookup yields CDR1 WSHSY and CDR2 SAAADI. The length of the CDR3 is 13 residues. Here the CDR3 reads CASISGGAYEQYF. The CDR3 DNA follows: TGCGCCAGCATAAGCGGGGGGGCCTACGAGCAGTACTTC.

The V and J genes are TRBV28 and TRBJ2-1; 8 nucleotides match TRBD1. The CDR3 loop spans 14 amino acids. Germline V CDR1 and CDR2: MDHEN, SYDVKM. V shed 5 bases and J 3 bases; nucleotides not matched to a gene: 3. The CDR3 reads CASSNGQGYNEQFF. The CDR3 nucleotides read TGTGCCAGCAGTAACGGACAGGGCTACAATGAGCAGTTCTTC.

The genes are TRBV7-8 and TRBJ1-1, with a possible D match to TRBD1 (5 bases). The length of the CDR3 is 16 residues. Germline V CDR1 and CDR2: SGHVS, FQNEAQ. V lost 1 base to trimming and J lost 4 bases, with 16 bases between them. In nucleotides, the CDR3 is TGTGCCAGCAGCTTAGTGGCGGGACTCCAAGGCACTGAAGCTTTCTTT. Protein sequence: CASSLVAGLQGTEAFF. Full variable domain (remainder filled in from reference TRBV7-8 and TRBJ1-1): GAGVSQSPRYKVAKRGQDVALRCDPISGHVSLFWYQQALGQGPEFLTYFQNEAQLDKSGLPSDRFFAERPEGSVSTLKIQRTQQEDSAVYLCASSLVAGLQGTEAFFGQGTRLTVV.

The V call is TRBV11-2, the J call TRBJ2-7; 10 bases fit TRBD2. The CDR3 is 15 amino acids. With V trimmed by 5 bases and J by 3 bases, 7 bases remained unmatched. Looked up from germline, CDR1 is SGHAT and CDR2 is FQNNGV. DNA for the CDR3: TGTGCCAGCAGCCGCGGGAGCGGGAGGGGCTACGAGCAGTACTTC. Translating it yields CASSRGSGRGYEQYF.

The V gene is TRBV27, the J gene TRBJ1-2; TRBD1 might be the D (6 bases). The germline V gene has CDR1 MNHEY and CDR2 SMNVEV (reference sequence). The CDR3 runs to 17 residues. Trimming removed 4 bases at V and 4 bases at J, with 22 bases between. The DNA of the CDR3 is TGTGCCAGCAGTTGGAGTGGGACAACACAGAGGGGCTATGGCTACACCTTC. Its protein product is CASSWSGTTQRGYGYTF.

CDR3: CASVASGDWTGELFF. DNA of the CDR3: TGCGCCAGCGTCGCCTCAGGGGATTGGACCGGGGAGCTGTTTTTT. The chain links TRBV5-1 to TRBJ2-2; tentatively, D is TRBD1 (6 bases). V lost 7 bases, J lost 5 bases, and 18 bases lay in between. This CDR3 region has 15 residues. Germline V gene sequence: CDR1 SGHRS, CDR2 YFSETQ.

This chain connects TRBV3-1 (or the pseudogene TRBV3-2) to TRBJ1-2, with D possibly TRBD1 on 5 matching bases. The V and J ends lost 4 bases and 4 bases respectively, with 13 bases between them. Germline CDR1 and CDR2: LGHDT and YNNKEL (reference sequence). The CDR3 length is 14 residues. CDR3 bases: TGTGCCAGCAGCCTCACACCGCAGGGCTATGGCTACACCTTC. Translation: CASSLTPQGYGYTF.

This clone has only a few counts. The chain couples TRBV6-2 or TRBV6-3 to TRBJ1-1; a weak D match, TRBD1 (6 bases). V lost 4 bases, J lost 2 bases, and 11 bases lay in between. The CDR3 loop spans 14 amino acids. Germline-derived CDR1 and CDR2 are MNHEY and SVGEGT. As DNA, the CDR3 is TGTGCCAGCAGTTCCGGACAGACCAACACTGAAGCTTTCTTT. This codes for CASSSGQTNTEAFF.